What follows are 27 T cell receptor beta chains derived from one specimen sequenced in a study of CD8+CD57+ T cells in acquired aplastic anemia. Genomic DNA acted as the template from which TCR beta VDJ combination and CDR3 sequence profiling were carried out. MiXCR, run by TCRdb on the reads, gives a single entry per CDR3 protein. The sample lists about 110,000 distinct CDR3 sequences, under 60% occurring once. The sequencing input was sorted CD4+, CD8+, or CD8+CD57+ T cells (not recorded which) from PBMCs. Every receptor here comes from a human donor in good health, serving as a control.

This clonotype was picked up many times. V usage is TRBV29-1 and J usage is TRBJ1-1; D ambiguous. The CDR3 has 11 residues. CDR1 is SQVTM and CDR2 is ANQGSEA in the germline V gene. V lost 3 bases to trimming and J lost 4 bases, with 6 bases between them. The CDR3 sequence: CSVDRGTEAFF. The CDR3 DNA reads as TGCAGCGTTGACAGAGGCACTGAAGCTTTCTTT.

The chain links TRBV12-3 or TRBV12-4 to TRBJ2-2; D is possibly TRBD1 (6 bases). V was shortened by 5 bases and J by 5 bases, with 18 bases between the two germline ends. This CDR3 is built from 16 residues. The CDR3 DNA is TGTGCCAGCAGTGACCGGGACACCCTGGGAACCGGGGAGCTGTTTTTT. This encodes CASSDRDTLGTGELFF.

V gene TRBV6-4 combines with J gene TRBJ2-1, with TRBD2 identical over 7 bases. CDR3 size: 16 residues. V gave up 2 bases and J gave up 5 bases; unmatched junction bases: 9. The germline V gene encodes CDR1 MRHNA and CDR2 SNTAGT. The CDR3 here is CASSDGVREGHNEQFF. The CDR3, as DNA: TGTGCCAGCAGTGACGGCGTCAGGGAGGGGCACAATGAGCAGTTCTTC.

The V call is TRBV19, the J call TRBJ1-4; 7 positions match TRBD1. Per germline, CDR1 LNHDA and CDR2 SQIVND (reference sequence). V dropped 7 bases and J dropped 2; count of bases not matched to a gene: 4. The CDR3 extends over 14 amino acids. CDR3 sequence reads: CASKLGQTNEKLFF. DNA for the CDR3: TGTGCCAGTAAACTGGGACAGACTAATGAAAAACTGTTTTTT.

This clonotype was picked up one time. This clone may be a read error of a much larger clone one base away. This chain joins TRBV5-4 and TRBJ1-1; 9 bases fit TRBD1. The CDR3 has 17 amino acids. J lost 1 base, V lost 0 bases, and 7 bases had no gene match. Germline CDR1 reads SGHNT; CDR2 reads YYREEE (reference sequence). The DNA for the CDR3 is TGTGCCAGCAGCTTGGAGATTCACAGGGGGCCGAACACTGAAGCTTTCTTT. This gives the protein CASSLEIHRGPNTEAFF.

The CDR3 is CASSPNRINTEAFF. CDR3 sequence (DNA): TGCGCCAGCAGCCCCAACAGGATTAACACTGAAGCTTTCTTT. The chain couples TRBV5-1 to TRBJ1-1; a possible D gene is TRBD1 (5 bases). V lost 4 bases to trimming and J lost 2 bases, with 12 bases between them. The germline V gene encodes CDR1 SGHRS and CDR2 YFSETQ. There are 14 residues in the CDR3.

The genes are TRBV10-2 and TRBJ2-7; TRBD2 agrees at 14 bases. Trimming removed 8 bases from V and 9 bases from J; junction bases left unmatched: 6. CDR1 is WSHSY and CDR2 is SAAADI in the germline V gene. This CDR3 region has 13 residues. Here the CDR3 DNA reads TGCGCCAGCGAGACTAGCGGGGGGGCACGGCAGTACTTC. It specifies CASETSGGARQYF.

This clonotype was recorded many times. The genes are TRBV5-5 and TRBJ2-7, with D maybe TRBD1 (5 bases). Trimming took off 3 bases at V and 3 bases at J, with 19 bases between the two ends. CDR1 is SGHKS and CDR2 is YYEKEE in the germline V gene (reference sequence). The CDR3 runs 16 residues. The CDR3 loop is CASSYEVGAMSYEQYF. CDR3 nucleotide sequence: TGTGCCAGCAGCTACGAAGTTGGGGCGATGAGCTACGAGCAGTACTTC.

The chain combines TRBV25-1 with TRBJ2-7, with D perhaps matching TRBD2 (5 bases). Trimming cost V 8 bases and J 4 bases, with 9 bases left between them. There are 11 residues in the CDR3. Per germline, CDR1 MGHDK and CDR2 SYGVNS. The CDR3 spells CASGRGYEQYF. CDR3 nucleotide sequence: TGTGCCAGCGGACGAGGGTACGAGCAGTACTTC.

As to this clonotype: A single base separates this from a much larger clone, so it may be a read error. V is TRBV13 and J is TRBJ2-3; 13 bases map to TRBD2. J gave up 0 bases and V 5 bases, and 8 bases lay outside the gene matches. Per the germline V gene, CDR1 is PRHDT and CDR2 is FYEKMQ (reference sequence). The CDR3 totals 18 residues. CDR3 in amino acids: CASSLRLAGGPSTDTQYF. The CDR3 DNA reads TGTGCCAGCAGCCTCCGACTAGCGGGGGGCCCTAGCACAGATACGCAGTATTTT.

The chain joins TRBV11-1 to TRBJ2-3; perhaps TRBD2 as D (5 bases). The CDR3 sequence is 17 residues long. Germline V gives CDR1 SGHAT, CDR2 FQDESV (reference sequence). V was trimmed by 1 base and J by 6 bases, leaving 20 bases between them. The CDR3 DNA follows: TGTGCCAGCAGCTTAGTGGGAGCAGCCCTTCTTGGGGATACGCAGTATTTT. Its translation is CASSLVGAALLGDTQYF.

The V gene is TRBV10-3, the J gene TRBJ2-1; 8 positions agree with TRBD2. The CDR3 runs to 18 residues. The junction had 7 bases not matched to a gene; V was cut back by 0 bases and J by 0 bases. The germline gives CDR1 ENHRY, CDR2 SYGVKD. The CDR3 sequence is CAISESKALAASYNEQFF. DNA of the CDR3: TGTGCCATCAGTGAGTCGAAGGCACTAGCGGCCTCCTACAATGAGCAGTTCTTC.

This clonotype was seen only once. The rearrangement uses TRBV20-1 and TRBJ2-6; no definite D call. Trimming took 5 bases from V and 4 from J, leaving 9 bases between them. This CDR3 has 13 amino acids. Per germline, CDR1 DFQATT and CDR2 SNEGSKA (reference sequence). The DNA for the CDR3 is TGCAGTGCTTCATCCGCAGGGGCCAACGTCCTGACTTTC. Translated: CSASSAGANVLTF.

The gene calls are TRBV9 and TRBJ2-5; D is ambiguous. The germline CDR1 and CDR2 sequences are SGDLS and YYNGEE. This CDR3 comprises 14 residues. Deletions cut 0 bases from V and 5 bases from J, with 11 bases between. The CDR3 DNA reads TGTGCCAGCAGCGTAGGAGACAATGACGAGACCCAGTACTTC. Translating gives CASSVGDNDETQYF.

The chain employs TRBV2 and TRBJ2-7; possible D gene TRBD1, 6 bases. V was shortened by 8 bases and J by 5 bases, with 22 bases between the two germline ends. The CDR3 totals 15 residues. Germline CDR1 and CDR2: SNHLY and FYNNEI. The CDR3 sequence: CASGVFLQGSDEQYF. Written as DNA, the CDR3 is TGTGCCAGCGGTGTCTTCTTACAGGGATCCGACGAGCAGTACTTC.

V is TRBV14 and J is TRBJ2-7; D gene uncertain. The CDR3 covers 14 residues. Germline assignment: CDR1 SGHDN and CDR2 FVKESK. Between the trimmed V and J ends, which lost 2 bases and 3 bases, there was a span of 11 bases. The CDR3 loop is CASSQINGFYEQYF. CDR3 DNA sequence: TGTGCCAGCAGCCAAATAAATGGGTTCTACGAGCAGTACTTC.

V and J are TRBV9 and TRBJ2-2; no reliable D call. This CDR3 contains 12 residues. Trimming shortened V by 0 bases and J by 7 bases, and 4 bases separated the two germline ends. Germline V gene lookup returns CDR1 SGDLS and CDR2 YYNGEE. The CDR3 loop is CASSVGGGELFF. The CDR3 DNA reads TGTGCCAGCAGCGTAGGAGGCGGGGAGCTGTTTTTT.

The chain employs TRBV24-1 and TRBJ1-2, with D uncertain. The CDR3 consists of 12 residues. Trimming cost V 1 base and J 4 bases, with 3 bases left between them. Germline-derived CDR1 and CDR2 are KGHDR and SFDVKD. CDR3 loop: CATSDLFYGYTF. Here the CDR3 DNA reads TGTGCCACCAGTGATTTATTCTATGGCTACACCTTC.

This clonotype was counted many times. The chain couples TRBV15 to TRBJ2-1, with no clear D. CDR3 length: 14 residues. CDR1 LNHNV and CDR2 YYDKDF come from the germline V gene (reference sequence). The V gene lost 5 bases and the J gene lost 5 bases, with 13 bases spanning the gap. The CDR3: CATSPPERNNEQFF. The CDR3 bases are TGTGCCACCAGCCCCCCAGAGAGAAACAATGAGCAGTTCTTC.

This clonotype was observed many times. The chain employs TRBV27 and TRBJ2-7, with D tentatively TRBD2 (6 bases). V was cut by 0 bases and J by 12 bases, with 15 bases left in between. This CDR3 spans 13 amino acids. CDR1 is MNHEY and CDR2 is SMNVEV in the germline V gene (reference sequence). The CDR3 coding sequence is TGTGCCAGCAGTTTATCGGTGGCGGGGCATCCGTACTTC. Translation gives CASSLSVAGHPYF.

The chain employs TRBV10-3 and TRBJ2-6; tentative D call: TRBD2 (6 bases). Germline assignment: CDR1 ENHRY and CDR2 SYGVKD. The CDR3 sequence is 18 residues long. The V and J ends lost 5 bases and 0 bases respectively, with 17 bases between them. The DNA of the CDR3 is TGTGCCATCAGTCGTGACGGAGGGAGCATCTCTGGGGCCAACGTCCTGACTTTC. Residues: CAISRDGGSISGANVLTF.

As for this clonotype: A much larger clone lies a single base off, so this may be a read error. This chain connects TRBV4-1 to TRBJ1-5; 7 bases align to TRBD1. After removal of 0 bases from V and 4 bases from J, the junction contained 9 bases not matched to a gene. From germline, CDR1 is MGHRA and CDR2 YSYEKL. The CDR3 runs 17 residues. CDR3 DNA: TGCGCCAGCAGCCAAGACCCCCGGGACAGAGGAAATCAGCCCCAGCATTTT. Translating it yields CASSQDPRDRGNQPQHF.

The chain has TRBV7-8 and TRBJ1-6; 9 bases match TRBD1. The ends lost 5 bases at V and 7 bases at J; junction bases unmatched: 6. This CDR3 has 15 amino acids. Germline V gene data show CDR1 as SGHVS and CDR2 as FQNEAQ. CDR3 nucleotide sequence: TGTGCCAGCAGCATGGGACAGGGCTGGAATTCACCCCTCCACTTT. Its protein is CASSMGQGWNSPLHF.

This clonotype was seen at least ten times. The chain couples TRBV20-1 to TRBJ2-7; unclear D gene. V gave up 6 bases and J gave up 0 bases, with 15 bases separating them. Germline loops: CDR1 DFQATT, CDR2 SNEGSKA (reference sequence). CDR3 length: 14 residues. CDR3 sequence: CSAKDLQSSYEQYF. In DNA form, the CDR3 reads TGCAGTGCCAAAGACCTACAGAGCTCCTACGAGCAGTACTTC.

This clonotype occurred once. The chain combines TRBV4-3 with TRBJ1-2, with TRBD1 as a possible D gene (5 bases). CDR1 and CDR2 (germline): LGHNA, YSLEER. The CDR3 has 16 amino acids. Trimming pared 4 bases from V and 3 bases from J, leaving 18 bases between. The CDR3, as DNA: TGCGCCAGCAGCCCGGGGGTTCGGGGCTTAGACTATGGCTACACCTTC. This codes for CASSPGVRGLDYGYTF.

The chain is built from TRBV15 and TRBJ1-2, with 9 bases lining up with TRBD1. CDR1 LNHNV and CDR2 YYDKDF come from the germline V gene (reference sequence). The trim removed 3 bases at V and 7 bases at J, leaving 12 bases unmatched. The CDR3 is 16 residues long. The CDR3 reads CATSSWTGALGGGYTF. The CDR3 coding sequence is TGTGCCACCAGCAGTTGGACAGGGGCCCTTGGTGGTGGCTACACCTTC.

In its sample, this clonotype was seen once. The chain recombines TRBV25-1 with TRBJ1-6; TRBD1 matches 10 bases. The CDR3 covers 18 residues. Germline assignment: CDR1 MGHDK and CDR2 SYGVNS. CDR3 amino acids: CANRDRGRVRSYNSPLHF. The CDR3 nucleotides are TGTGCTAACCGGGACAGGGGACGCGTTAGGTCCTATAATTCACCCCTCCACTTT.